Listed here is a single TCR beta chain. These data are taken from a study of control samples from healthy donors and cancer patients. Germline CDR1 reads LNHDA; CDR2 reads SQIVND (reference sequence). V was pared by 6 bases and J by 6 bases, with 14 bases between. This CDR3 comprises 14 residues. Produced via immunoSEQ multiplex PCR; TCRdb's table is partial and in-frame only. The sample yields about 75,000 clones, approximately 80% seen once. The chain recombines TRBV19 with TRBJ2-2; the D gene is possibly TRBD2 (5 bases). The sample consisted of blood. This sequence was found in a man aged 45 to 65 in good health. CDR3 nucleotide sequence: TGTGCCAGTAGGCTGAATAGCGAATCCGGGGAGCTGTTTTTT. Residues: CASRLNSESGELFF.